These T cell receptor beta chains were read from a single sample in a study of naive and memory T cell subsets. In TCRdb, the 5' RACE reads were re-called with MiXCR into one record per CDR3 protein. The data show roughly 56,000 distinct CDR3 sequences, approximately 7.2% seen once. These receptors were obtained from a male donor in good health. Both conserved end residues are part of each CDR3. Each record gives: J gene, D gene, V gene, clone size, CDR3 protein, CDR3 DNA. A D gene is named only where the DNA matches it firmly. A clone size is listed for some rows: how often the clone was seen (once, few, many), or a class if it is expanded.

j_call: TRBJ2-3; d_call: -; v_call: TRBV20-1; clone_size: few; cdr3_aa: CSVTPLVGITDTQYF; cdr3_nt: TGCAGTGTCACCCCCCTCGTTGGTATAACAGATACGCAGTATTTT
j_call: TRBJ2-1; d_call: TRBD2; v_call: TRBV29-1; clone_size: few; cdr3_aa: CSVEDSILAGVGNEQFF; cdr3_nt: TGCAGCGTTGAAGACTCCATTCTAGCGGGAGTGGGCAATGAGCAGTTCTTC
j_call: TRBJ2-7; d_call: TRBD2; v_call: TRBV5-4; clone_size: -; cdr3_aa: CASSSGTRYYEQYF; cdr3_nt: TGTGCCAGCAGCTCCGGGACTAGGTATTATGAGCAGTACTTC
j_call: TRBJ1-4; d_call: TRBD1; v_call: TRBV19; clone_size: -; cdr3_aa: CASSPPDRGVEKLFF; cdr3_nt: TGTGCCAGTAGTCCCCCGGACAGGGGTGTTGAAAAACTGTTTTTT
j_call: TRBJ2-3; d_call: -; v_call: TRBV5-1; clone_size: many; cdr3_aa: CASRTLAGYTDTQYF; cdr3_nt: TGCGCCAGCAGAACGTTGGCAGGGTACACAGATACGCAGTATTTT
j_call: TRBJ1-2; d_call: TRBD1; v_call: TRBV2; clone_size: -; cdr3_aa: CASSEDRGGYTF; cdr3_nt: TGTGCCAGCAGTGAGGACAGGGGTGGCTACACCTTC
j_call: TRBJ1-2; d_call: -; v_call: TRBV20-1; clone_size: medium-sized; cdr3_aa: CSASRRSYGYTF; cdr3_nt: TGCAGTGCTAGTAGGCGGTCATATGGCTACACCTTC
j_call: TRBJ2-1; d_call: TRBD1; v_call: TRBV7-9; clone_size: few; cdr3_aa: CASSTRTGDNEQFF; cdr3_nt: TGTGCCAGCAGCACGCGGACAGGGGACAATGAGCAGTTCTTC
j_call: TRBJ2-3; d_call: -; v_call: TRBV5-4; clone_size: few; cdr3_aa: CASSSEGHERDTQYF; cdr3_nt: TGTGCCAGCAGCTCTGAGGGTCACGAACGAGATACGCAGTATTTT
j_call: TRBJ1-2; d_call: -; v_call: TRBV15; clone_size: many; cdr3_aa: CATSRDVDTPNYGYTF; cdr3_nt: TGTGCCACCAGCAGAGATGTGGATACCCCGAACTATGGCTACACCTTC
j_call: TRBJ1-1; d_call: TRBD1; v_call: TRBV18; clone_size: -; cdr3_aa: CASSFSGTGGWTEAFF; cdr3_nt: TGTGCCAGCTCATTCTCCGGGACAGGAGGATGGACTGAAGCTTTCTTT
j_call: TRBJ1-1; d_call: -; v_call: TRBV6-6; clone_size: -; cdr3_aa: CASRIQGNTEAFF; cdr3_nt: TGTGCCAGCAGGATACAGGGAAACACTGAAGCTTTCTTT
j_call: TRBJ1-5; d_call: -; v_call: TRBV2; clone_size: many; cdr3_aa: CASSVEEEAGFSNQPQHF; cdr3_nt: TGTGCCAGCAGTGTCGAGGAGGAGGCAGGGTTTAGCAATCAGCCCCAGCATTTT
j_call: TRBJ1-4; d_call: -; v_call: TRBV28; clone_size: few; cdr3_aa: CASRGMGEKLFF; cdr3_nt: TGTGCCAGCAGAGGCATGGGAGAAAAACTGTTTTTT
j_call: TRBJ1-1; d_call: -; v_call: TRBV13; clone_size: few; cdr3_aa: CASSSYGGWSTEAFF; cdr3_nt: TGTGCCAGCAGCTCCTACGGAGGGTGGAGCACTGAAGCTTTCTTT
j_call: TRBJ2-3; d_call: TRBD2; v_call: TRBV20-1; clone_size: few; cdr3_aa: CSAPTSGNLYEMLDTQYF; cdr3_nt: TGCAGTGCTCCTACTAGCGGCAACCTCTATGAGATGTTGGATACGCAGTATTTT
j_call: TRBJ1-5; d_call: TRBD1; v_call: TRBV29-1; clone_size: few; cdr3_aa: CSVNGQGSNQPQHF; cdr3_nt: TGCAGCGTTAACGGACAGGGTAGCAATCAGCCCCAGCATTTT
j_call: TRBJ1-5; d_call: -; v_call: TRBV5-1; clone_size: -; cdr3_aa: CASSLRAQPDQPQHF; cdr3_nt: TGCGCCAGCAGCTTGCGGGCCCAGCCTGATCAGCCCCAGCATTTT
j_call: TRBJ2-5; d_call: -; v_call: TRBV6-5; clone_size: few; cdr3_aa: CASSYSGQAGETQYF; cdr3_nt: TGTGCCAGCAGTTACTCGGGGCAGGCGGGCGAGACCCAGTACTTC
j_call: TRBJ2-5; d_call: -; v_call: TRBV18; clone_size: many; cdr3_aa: CASSPPDTLGETQYF; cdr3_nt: TGTGCCAGCTCACCCCCCGACACGTTGGGGGAGACCCAGTACTTC
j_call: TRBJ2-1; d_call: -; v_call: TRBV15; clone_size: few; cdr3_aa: CATSPQAEVTYNEQFF; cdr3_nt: TGTGCCACCAGCCCCCAGGCGGAGGTCACCTACAATGAGCAGTTCTTC
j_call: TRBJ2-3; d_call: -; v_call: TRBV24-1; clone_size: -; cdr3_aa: CATSDSSAHNTDTQYF; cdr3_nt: TGTGCCACCAGTGACTCTAGCGCGCATAACACAGATACGCAGTATTTT
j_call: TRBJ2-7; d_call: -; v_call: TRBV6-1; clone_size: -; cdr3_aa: CASRQQGTYEQYF; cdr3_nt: TGTGCCAGCAGGCAACAGGGAACCTACGAGCAGTACTTC